This T cell receptor beta chain comes out of a study of cytomegalovirus exposure and HLA in healthy donors. Regarding the study as a whole: A later analysis reportedly found that, within productive TCRs, an Asian-associated ancestry cluster had fewer N-insertions than the mean observed across the 666 donors. Cytomegalovirus association was assigned to more than 150 TCR beta chains.

This PCR relied on a set of 60 Vbeta primers and 13 Jbeta primers. Here immunoSEQ multiplex PCR was the method, and the copy in TCRdb shows in-frame clones only, minus some. The sample carries 160,000 or so clones, 87% recorded once. Germline V lookup: CDR1 LGHNA, CDR2 YSLEER. This CDR3 has 17 amino acids. Trimming shortened V by 0 bases and J by 0 bases, and 12 bases separated the two germline ends. This clone was detected a few times. Its cognate antigen is unknown. This TCR was sampled from a woman aged 25 to 39 in good health and CMV-seronegative. V gene TRBV4-3 combines with J gene TRBJ1-3; D gene unclear. The sample comprised PBMCs. CDR3 in amino acids: CASSQEALRSSGNTIYF. CDR3 DNA sequence: TGCGCCAGCAGCCAAGAAGCTTTACGGAGCTCTGGAAACACCATATATTTT.